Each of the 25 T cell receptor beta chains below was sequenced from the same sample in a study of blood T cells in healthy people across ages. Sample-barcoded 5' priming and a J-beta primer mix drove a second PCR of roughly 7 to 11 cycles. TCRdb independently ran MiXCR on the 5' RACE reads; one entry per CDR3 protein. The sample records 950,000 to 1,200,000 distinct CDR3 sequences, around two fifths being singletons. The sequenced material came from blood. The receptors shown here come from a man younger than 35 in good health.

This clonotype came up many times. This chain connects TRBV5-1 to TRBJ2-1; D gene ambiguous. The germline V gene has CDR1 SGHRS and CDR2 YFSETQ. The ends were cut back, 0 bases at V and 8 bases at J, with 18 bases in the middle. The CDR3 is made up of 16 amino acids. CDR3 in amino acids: CASSLVGSVLLDEQFF. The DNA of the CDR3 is TGCGCCAGCAGCTTGGTAGGATCCGTGTTGTTGGATGAGCAGTTCTTC.

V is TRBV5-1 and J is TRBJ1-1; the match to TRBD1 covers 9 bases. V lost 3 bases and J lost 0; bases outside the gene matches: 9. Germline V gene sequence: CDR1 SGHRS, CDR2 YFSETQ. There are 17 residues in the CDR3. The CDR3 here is CASSSLTGGAMNTEAFF. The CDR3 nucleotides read TGCGCCAGCAGCTCACTGACAGGGGGTGCTATGAACACTGAAGCTTTCTTT. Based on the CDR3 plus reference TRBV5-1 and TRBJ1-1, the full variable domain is KAGVTQTPRYLIKTRGQQVTLSCSPISGHRSVSWYQQTPGQGLQFLFEYFSETQRNKGNFPGRFSGRQFSNSRSEMNVSTLELGDSALYLCASSSLTGGAMNTEAFFGQGTRLTVV.

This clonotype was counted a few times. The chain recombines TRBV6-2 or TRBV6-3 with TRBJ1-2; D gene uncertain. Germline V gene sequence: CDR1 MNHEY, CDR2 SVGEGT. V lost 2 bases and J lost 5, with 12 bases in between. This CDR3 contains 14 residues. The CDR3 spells CASSYEIDWYGYTF. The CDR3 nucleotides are TGTGCCAGCAGTTACGAAATAGATTGGTATGGCTACACCTTC.

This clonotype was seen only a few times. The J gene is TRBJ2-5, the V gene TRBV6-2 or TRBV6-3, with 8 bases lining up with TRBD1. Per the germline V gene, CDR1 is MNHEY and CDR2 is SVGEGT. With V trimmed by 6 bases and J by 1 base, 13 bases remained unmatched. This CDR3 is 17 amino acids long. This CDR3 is CASSPRTGSRIQETQYF. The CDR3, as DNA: TGTGCCAGCAGCCCAAGGACAGGGTCTAGAATCCAAGAGACCCAGTACTTC.

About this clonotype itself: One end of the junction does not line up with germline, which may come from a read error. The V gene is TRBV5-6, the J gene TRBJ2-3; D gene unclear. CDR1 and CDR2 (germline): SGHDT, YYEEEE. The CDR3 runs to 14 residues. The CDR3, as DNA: TGTACCAGCAGCTCCCGAACGGCTAGGCATACGCAGTATTTT. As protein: CTSSSRTARHTQYF.

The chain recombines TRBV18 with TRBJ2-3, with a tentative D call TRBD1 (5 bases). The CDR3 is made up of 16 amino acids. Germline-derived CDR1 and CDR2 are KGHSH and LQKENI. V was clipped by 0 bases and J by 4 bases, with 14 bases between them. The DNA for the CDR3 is TGTGCCAGCTCACCACCCGCAGGGCTTGGGGCAGATACGCAGTATTTT. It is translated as CASSPPAGLGADTQYF.

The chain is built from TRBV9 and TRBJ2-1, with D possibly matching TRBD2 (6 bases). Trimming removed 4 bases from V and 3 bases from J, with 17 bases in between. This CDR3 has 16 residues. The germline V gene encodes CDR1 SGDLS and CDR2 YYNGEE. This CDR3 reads CASSTRQRTNYNEQFF. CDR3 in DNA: TGTGCCAGCAGCACCCGACAGCGGACTAACTACAATGAGCAGTTCTTC.

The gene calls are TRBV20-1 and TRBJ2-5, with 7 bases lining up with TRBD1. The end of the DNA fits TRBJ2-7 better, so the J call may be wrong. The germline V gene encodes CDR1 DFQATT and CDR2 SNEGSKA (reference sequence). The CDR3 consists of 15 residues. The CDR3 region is CSARNTGVDPYEQYF. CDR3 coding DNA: TGCAGTGCTAGGAACACAGGGGTGGATCCCTACGAGCAGTACTTC.

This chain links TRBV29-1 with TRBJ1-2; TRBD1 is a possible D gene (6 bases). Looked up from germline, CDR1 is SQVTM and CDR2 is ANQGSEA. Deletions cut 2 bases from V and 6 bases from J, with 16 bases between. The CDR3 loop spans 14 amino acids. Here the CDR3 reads CSVERGSRGNGYTF. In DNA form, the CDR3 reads TGCAGCGTTGAAAGGGGGTCCCGCGGGAATGGCTACACCTTC.

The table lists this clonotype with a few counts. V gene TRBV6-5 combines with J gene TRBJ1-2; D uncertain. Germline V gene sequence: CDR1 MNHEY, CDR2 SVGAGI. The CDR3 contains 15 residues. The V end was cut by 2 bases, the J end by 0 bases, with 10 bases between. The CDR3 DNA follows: TGTGCCAGCAGTTACGGGATCAGAGCTAACTATGGCTACACCTTC. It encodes CASSYGIRANYGYTF.

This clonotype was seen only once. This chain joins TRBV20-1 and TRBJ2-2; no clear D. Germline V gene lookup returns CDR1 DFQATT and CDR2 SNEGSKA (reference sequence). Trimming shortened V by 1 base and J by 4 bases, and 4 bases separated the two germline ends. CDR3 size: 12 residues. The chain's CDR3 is CSARVFTGELFF. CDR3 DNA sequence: TGCAGTGCTAGAGTTTTCACCGGGGAGCTGTTTTTT.

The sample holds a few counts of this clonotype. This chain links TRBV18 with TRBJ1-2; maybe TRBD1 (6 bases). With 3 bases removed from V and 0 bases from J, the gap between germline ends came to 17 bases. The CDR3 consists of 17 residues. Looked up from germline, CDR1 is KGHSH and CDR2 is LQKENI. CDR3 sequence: CASSPRRTESTNYGYTF. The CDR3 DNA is TGTGCCAGCTCACCGCGTCGGACAGAATCAACTAACTATGGCTACACCTTC.

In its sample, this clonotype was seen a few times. CDR3 sequence: CATSRDGGLSSYNEQFF. DNA for the CDR3: TGTGCCACCAGCAGAGATGGGGGGTTAAGCTCCTACAATGAGCAGTTCTTC. V usage is TRBV15 and J usage is TRBJ2-1, with D maybe TRBD2 (6 bases). The CDR3 runs 17 residues. V was cut by 0 bases and J by 0 bases, with 12 bases left in between. CDR1 is LNHNV, CDR2 YYDKDF, per germline (reference sequence).

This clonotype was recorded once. The CDR3 protein is CASSQRRAKNIQYF. For the CDR3, the DNA is TGTGCCAGCAGCCAGCGAAGGGCCAAAAACATTCAGTACTTC. This chain connects TRBV6-2 or TRBV6-3 to TRBJ2-4; D gene ambiguous. The CDR3 has 14 amino acids. V lost 6 bases, J lost 1 base, and 10 bases lay in between. Looked up from germline, CDR1 is MNHEY and CDR2 is SVGEGT.

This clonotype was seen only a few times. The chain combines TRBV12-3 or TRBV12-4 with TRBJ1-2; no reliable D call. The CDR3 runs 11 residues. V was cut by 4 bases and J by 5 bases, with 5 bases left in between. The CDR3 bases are TGTGCCAGCAGTTCCGAGTATGGCTACACCTTC. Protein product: CASSSEYGYTF.

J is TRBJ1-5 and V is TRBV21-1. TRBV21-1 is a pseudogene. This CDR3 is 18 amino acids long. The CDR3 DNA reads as TGTGCCAGCAGCAAAGGGGGCTCTCTGGACGAAAGCAATCAGCCCCAGCATTTT. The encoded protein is CASSKGGSLDESNQPQHF.

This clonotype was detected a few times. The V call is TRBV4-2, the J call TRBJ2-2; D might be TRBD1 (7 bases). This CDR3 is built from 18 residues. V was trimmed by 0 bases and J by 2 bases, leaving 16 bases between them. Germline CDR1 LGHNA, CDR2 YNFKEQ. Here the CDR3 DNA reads TGTGCCAGCAGCCAAGATGGGAGGAGGGGGCGAAACACCGGGGAGCTGTTTTTT. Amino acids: CASSQDGRRGRNTGELFF.

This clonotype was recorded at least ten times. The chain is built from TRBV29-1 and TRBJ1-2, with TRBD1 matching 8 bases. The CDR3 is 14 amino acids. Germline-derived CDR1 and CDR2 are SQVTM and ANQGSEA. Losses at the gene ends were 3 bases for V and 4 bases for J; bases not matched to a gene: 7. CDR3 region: CSVEDDRGGYGYTF. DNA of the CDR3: TGCAGCGTTGAGGATGACAGGGGAGGCTATGGCTACACCTTC.

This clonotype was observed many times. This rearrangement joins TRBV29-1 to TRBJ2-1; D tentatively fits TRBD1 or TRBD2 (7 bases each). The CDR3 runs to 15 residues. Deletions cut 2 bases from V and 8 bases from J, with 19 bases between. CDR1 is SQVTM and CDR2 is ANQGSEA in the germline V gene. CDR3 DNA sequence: TGCAGCGTTGAAACCACAGGGGTTGGGGGGGATGAGCAGTTCTTC. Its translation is CSVETTGVGGDEQFF.

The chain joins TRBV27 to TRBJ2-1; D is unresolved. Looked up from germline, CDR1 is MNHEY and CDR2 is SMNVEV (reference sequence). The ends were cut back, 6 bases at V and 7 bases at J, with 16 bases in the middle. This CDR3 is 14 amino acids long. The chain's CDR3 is CASRNTLSLNEQFF. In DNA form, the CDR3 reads TGTGCCAGCAGGAACACACTTTCCTTAAATGAGCAGTTCTTC.

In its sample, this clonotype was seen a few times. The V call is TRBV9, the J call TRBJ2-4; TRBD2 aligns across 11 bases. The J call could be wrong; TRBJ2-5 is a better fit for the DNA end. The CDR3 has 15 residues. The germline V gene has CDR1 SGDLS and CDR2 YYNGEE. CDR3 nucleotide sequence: TGTGCCAGCAGCGTAGCTAGCGGGGGGCAAGAGACCCAGTACTTC. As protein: CASSVASGGQETQYF.

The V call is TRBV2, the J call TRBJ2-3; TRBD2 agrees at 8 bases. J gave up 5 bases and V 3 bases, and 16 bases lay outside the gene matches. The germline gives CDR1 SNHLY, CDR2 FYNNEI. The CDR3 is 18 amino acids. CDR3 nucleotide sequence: TGTGCCAGCAGTGATATCGTGTTATCGGGGGGGCGTAGAGATACGCAGTATTTT. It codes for CASSDIVLSGGRRDTQYF.

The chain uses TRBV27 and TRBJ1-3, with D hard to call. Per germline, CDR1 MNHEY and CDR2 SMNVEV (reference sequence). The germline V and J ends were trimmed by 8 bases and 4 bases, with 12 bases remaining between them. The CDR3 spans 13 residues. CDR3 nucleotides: TGTGCCAGCTCGCCTCAGAGGGGAAACACCATATATTTT. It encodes CASSPQRGNTIYF.

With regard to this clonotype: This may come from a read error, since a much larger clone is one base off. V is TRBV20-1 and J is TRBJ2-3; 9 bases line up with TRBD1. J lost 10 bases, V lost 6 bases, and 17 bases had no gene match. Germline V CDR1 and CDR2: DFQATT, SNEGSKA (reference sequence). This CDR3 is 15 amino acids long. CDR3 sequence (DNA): TGCAGTGCGAGTTCACAGGGGGCGTACGTTGATGCGCAGTATTTT. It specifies CSASSQGAYVDAQYF.

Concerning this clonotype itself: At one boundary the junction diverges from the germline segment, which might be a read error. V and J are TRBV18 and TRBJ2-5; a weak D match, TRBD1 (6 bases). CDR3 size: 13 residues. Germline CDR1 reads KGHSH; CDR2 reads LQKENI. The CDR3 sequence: CDSSDRLRETQYF. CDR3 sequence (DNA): TGTGACAGCTCAGACAGGCTCCGAGAGACCCAGTACTTC.